What follows describes a single TCR beta chain. This record belongs to a study of blood T cells in healthy people across ages. Combining a sample-barcoded 5' primer with a J-beta primer mix, a second PCR ran for roughly 6 to 12 cycles. TCRdb re-analysed the 5' RACE reads in MiXCR, keeping a single row per CDR3 protein. The sample shows approximately 1,000,000 distinct CDR3 sequences, approximately 38% of them seen only once. V lost 0 bases and J lost 2; bases outside the gene matches: 6. Germline V gene data show CDR1 as LGHNA and CDR2 as YNFKEQ. The CDR3 contains 17 residues. The sequence was collected from a man younger than 35 in good health. Sequenced material: blood. This chain uses TRBV4-2 with TRBJ2-1, with 8 nucleotides matching TRBD1. The DNA for the CDR3 is TGTGCCAGCAGCCAAGATTCGGGACAGGACACCTACAATGAGCAGTTCTTC. This sequence encodes CASSQDSGQDTYNEQFF.